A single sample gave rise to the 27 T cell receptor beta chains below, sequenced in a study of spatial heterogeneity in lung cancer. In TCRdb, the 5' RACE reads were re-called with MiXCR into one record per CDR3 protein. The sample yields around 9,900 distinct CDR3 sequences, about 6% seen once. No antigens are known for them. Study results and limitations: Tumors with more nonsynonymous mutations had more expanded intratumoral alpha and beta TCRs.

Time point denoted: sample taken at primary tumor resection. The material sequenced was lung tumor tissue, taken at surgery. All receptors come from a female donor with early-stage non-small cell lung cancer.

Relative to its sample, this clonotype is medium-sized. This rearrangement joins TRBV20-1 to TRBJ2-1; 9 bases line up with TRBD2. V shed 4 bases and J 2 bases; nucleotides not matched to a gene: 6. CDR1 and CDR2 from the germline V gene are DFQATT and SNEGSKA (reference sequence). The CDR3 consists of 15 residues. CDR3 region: CSANIAGVTYNEQFF. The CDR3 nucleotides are TGCAGTGCTAATATAGCGGGAGTGACCTACAATGAGCAGTTCTTC.

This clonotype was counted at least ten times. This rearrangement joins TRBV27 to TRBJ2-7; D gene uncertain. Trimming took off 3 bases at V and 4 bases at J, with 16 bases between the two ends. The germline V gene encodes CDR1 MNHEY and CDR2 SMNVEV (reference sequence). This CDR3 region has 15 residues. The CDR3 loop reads CASSFSPTQSYEQYF. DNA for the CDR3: TGTGCCAGCAGTTTTTCCCCTACACAATCTTACGAGCAGTACTTC.

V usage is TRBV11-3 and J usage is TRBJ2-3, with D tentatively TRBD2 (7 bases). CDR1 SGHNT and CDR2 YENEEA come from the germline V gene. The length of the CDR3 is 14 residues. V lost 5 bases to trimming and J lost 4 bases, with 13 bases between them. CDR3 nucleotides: TGTGCCAGCAGCCAAATAGGGGGGGCAGATACGCAGTATTTT. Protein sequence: CASSQIGGADTQYF.

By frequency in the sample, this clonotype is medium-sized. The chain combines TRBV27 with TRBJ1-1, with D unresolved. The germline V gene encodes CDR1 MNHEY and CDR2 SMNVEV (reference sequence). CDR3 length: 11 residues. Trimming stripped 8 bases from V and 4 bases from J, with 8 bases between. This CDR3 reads CASLLGTEAFF. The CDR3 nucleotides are TGTGCCAGCTTACTAGGCACTGAAGCTTTCTTT.

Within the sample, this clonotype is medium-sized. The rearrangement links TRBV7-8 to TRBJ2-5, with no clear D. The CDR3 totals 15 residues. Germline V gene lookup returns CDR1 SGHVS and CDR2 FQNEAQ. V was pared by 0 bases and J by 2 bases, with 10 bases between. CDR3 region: CASSLAGLEQETQYF. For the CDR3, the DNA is TGTGCCAGCAGCTTAGCAGGCCTCGAACAAGAGACCCAGTACTTC.

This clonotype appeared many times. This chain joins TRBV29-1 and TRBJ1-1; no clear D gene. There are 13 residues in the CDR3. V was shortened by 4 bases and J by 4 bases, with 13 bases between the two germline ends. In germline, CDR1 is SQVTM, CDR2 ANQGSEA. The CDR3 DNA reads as TGCAGCGTTGCATGGGCAGGTGGCACTGAAGCTTTCTTT. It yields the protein CSVAWAGGTEAFF.

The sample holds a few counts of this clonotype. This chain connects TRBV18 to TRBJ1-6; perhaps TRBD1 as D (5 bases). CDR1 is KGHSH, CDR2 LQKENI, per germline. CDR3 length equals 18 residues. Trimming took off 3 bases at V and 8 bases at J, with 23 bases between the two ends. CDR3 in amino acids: CASSPTGQAGSSYSPLHF. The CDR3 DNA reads TGTGCCAGCTCACCCACCGGCCAGGCAGGGTCGAGTTATTCACCCCTCCACTTT.

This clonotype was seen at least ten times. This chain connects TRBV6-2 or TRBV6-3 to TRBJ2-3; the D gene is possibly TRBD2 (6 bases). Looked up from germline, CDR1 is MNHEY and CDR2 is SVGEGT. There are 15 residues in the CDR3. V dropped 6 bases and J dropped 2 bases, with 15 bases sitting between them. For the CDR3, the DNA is TGTGCCAGCAGCTCCGCTAGCGTTCCCACAGATACGCAGTATTTT. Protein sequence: CASSSASVPTDTQYF.

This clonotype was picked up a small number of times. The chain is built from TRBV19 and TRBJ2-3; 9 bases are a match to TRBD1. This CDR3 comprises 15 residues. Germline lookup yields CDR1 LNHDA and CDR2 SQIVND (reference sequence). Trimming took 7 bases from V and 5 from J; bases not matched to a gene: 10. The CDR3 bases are TGTGCCAGTAATGGGCCGGGACAGGGTGAAGATACGCAGTATTTT. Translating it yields CASNGPGQGEDTQYF.

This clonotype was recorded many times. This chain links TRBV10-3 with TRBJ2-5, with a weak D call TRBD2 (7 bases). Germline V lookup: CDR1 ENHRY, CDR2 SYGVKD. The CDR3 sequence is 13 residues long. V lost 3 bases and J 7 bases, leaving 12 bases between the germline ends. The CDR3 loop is CAISDGGGGTQYF. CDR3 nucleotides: TGTGCCATCAGTGATGGGGGCGGGGGGACCCAGTACTTC.

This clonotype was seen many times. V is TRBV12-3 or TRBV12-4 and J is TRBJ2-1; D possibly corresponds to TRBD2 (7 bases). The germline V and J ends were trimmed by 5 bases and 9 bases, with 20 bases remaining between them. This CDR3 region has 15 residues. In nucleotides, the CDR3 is TGTGCCAGCAGTCCCCCCAGGGGAGGGATTACTGAGCAGTTCTTC. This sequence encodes CASSPPRGGITEQFF.

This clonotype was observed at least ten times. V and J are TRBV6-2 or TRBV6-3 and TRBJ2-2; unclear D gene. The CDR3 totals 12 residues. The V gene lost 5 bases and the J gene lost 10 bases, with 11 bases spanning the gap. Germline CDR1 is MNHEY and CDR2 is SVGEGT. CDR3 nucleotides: TGTGCCAGCAGTCACCCTCGGGCGGAGCTGTTTTTT. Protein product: CASSHPRAELFF.

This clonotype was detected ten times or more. The CDR3 is CASSKGAGSGYNSPLHF. The CDR3 nucleotides read TGTGCCAGCAGCAAAGGGGCGGGTTCGGGGTATAATTCACCCCTCCACTTT. V and J are TRBV21-1 and TRBJ1-6; whether TRBD1, the table's D call, matches the DNA was not checked. TRBV21-1 is a recognized pseudogene. This CDR3 comprises 17 residues.

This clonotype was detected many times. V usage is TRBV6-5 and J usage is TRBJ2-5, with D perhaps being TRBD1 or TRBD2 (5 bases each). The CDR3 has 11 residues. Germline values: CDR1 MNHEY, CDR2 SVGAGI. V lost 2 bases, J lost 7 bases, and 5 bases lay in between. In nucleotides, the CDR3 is TGTGCCAGCAGTTACGGGGGGACCCAGTACTTC. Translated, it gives CASSYGGTQYF.

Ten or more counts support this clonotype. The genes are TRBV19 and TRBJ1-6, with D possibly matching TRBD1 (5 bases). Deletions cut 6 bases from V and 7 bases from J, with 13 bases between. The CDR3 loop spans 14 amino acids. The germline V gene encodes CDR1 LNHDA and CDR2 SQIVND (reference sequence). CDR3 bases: TGTGCCAGTAGCCTCAGGGAAGGGAATTCACCCCTCCACTTT. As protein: CASSLREGNSPLHF. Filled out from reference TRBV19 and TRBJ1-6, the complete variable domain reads DGGITQSPKYLFRKEGQNVTLSCEQNLNHDAMYWYRQDPGQGLRLIYYSQIVNDFQKGDIAEGYSVSREKKESFPLTVTSAQKNPTAFYLCASSLREGNSPLHFGNGTRLTVT.

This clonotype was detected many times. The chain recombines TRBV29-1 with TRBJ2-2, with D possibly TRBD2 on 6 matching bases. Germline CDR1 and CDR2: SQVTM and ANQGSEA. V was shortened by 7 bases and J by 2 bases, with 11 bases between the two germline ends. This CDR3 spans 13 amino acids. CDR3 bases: TGCAGCGCTAGCGTACTTAACACCGGGGAGCTGTTTTTT. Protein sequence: CSASVLNTGELFF.

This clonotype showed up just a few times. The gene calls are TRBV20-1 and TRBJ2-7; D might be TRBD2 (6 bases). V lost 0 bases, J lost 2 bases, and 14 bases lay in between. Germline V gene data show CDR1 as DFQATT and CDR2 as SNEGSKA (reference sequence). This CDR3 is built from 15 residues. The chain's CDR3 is CSARDPLGGAYEQYF. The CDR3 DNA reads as TGCAGTGCTAGAGATCCCCTGGGCGGGGCCTACGAGCAGTACTTC.

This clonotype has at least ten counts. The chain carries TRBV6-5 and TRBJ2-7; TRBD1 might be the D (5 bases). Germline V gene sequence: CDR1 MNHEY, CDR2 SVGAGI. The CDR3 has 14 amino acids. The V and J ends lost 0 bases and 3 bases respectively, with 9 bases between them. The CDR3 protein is CASSYSPTVYEQYF. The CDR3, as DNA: TGTGCCAGCAGTTACTCCCCGACAGTCTACGAGCAGTACTTC.

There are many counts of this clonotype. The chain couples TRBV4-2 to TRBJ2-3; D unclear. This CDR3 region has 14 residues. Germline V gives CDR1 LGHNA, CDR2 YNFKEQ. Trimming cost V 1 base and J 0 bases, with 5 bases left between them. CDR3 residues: CASSQGSSTDTQYF. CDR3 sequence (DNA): TGTGCCAGCAGCCAAGGATCTAGCACAGATACGCAGTATTTT.

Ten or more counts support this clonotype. CDR3 amino acids: CASSLAHATEAFF. Here the CDR3 DNA reads TGTGCCAGCAGCTTAGCACACGCGACTGAAGCTTTCTTT. The rearrangement joins TRBV7-2 to TRBJ1-1; D is uncertain. Between the trimmed V and J ends, which lost 0 bases and 5 bases, there was a span of 7 bases. Germline V CDR1 and CDR2: SGHTA, FQGNSA. The CDR3 sequence is 13 residues long.

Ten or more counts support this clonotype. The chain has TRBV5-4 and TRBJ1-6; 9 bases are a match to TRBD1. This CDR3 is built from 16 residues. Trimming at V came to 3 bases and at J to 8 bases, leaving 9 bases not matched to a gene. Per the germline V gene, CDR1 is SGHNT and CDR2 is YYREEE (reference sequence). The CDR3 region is CASSWTGAFLDSPLHF. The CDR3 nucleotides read TGTGCCAGCAGCTGGACAGGGGCGTTCTTGGATTCACCCCTCCACTTT.

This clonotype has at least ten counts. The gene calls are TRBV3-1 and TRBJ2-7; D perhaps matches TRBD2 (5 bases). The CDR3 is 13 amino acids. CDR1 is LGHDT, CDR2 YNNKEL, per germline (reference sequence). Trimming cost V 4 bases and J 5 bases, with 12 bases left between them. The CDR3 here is CASSPGPRDEQYF. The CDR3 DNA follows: TGTGCCAGCAGCCCCGGTCCGCGGGACGAGCAGTACTTC.

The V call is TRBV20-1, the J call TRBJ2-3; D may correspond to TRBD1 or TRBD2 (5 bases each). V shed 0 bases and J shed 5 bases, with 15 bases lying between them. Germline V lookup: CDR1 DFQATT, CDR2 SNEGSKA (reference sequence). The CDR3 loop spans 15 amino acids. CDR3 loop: CSARERGSGIDTQYF. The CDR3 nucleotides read TGCAGTGCTAGAGAGAGGGGCAGTGGGATAGATACGCAGTATTTT.

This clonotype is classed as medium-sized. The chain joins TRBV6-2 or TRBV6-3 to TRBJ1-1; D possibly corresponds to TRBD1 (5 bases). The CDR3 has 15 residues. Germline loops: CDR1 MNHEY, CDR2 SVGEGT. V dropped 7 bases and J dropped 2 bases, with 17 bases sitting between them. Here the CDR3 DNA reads TGTGCCAGCACCGGCCTCAGGGCAGGAAACACTGAAGCTTTCTTT. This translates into CASTGLRAGNTEAFF.

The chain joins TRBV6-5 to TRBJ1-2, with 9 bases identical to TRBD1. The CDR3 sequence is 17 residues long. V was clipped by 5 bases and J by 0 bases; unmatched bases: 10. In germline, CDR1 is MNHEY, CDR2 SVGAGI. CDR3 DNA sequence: TGTGCCAGCAGTAATACAGGGGGACAGGGAGCTAACTATGGCTACACCTTC. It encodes CASSNTGGQGANYGYTF.

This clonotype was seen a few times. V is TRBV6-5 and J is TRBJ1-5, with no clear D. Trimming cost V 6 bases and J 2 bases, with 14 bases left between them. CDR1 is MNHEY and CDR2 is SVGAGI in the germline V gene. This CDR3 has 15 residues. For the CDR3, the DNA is TGTGCCAGCAGCCCCTTGCGCCGTGGCAATCAGCCCCAGCATTTT. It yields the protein CASSPLRRGNQPQHF.

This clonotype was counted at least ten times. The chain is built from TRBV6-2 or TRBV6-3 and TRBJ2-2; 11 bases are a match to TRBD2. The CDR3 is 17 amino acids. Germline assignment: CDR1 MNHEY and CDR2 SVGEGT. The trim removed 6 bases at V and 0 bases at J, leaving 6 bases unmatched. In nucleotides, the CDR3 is TGTGCCAGCAGGCACTCTAGCGGGAGGACGAACACCGGGGAGCTGTTTTTT. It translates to CASRHSSGRTNTGELFF.